This T cell receptor (beta chain) was profiled in a study of blood T cell repertoires in COVID-19. In the study overall: Italy, Spain and the United States were the sources of the convalescent and acute COVID-19 samples. T cells, B-cell-depleted T cells, or PBMCs supplied cDNA or gDNA.

Per the germline V gene, CDR1 is LNHDA and CDR2 is SQIVND (reference sequence). V shed 6 bases, J shed 4 bases, and the junction held 10 bases outside the gene matches. This CDR3 region has 15 residues. Per the study methods: Reference gene primer amplification yielded estimated nucleated cell counts. Sequencing used immunoSEQ multiplex PCR; TCRdb keeps in-frame clones, though not all of them. V and J calls and clone size come straight from that table; D and trimming were deduced from the DNA. The repertoire holds about 140,000 clones, with about 88% as singletons. In Seattle, patients joined the study during active infection and were tracked longitudinally.

The sample comprised peripheral blood. This TCR came from a human donor with COVID-19, enrolled during active disease. The donor label of this sample is uncertain. The genes are TRBV19 and TRBJ1-1; TRBD1 matches 8 bases. DNA for the CDR3: TGTGCCAGTAGCCCGACAGGGGAATGGGGCACTGAAGCTTTCTTT. It translates to CASSPTGEWGTEAFF.